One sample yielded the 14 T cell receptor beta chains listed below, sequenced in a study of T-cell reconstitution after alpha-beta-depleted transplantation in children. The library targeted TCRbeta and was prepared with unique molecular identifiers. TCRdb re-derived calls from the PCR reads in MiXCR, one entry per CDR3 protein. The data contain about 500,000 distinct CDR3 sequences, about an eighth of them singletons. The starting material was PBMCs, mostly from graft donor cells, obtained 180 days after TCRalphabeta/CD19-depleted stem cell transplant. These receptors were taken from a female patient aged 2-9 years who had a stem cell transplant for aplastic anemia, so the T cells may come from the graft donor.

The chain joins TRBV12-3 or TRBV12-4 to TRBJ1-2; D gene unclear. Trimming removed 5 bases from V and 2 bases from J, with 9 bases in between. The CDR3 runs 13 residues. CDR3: CASSPARNYGYTF. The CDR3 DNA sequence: TGTGCCAGCAGTCCCGCCAGAAACTATGGCTACACCTTC.

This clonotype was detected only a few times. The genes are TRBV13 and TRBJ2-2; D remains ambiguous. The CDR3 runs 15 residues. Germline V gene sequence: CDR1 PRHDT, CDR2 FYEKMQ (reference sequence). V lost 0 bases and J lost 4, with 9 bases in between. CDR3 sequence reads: CASSLGILATGELFF. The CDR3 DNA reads TGTGCCAGCAGCTTAGGCATCCTGGCCACCGGGGAGCTGTTTTTT. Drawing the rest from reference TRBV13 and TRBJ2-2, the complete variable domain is AAGVIQSPRHLIKEKRETATLKCYPIPRHDTVYWYQQGPGQDPQFLISFYEKMQSDKGSIPDRFSAQQFSDYHSELNMSSLELGDSALYFCASSLGILATGELFFGEGSRLTVL.

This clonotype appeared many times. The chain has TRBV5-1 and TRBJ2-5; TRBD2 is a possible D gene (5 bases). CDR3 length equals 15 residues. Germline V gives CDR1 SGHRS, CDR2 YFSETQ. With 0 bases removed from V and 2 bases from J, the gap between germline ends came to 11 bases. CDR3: CASSLGGGGQETQYF. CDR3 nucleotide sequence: TGCGCCAGCAGCTTGGGAGGTGGCGGGCAAGAGACCCAGTACTTC.

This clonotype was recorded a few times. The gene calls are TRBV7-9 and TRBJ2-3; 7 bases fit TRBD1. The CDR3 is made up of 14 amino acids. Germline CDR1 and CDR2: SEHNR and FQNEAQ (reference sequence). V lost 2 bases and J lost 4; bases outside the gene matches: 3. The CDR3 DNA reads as TGTGCCAGCAGCTTAACAGGGGCCCCAGATACGCAGTATTTT. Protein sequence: CASSLTGAPDTQYF.

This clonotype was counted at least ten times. In nucleotides, the CDR3 is TGTGCCAGCAGCTTTGTCGGGGGCTCGAGCACTGAAGCTTTCTTT. Protein product: CASSFVGGSSTEAFF. The J gene is TRBJ1-1, the V gene TRBV7-2; possible D gene TRBD1, 6 bases. Per germline, CDR1 SGHTA and CDR2 FQGNSA. Deletions cut 3 bases from V and 4 bases from J, with 15 bases between. The CDR3 is 15 amino acids.

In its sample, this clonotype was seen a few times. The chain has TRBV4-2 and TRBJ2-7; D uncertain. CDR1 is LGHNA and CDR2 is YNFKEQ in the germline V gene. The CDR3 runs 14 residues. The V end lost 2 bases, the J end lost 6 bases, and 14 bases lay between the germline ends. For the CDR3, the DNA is TGTGCCAGCAGCCAACTTCAGACCCTACGCGAGCAGTACTTC. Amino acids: CASSQLQTLREQYF.

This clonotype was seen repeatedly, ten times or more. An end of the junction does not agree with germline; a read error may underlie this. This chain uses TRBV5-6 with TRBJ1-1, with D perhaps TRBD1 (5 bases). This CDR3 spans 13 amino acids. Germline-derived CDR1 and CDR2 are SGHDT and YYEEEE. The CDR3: CASSLASRAEAFF. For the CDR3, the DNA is TGTGCCAGCAGTTTGGCCAGCAGGGCTGAAGCTTTCTTT.

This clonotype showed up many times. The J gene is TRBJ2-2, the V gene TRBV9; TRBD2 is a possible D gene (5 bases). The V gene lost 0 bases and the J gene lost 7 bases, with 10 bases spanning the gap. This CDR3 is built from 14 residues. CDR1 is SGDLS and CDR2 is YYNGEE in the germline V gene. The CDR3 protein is CASSVVSGIGELFF. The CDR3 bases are TGTGCCAGCAGCGTAGTGTCCGGGATCGGGGAGCTGTTTTTT.

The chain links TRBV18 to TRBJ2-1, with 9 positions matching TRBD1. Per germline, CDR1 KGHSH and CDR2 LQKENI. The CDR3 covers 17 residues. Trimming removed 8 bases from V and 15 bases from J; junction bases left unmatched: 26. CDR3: CASPRTPGQGVLTGPFF. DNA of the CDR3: TGTGCCAGCCCCCGGACTCCGGGACAGGGCGTTTTAACGGGTCCGTTCTTC. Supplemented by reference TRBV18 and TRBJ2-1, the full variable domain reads NAGVMQNPRHLVRRRGQEARLRCSPMKGHSHVYWYRQLPEEGLKFMVYLQKENIIDESGMPKERFSAEFPKEGPSILRIQQVVRGDSAAYFCASPRTPGQGVLTGPFFGPGTRLTVL.

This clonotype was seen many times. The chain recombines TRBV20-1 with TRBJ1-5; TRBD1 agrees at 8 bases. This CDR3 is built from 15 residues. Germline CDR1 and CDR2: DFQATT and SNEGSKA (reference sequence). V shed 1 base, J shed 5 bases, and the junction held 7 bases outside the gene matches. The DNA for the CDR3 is TGCAGTGCTAGAGTTCAGGGGGCAAGGGATCAGCCCCAGCATTTT. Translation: CSARVQGARDQPQHF.

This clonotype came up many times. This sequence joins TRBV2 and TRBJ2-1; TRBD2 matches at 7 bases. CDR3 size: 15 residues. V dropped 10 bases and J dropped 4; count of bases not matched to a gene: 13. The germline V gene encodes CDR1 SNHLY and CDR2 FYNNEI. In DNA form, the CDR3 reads TGTGCCACCCCTGGAGGGCGGGAGCTATACAATGAGCAGTTCTTC. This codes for CATPGGRELYNEQFF.

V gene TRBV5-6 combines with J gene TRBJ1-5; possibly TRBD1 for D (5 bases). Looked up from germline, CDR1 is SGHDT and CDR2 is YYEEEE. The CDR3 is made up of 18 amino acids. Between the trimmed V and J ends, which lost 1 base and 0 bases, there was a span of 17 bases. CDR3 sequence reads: CASSLYGRAPYSNQPQHF. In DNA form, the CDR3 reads TGTGCCAGCAGCTTGTACGGCAGGGCACCTTATAGCAATCAGCCCCAGCATTTT. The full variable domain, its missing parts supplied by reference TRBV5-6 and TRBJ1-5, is DAGVTQSPTHLIKTRGQQVTLRCSPKSGHDTVSWYQQALGQGPQFIFQYYEEEERQRGNFPDRFSGHQFPNYSSELNVNALLLGDSALYLCASSLYGRAPYSNQPQHFGDGTRLSIL.

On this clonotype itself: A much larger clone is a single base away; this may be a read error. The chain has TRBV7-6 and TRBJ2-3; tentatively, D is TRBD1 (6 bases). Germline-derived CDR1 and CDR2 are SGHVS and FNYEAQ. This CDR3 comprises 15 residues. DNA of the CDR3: TGTGCCGGCAGCCGGGACATTCCTAGCACAGATACGCAGTATTTT. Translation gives CAGSRDIPSTDTQYF.

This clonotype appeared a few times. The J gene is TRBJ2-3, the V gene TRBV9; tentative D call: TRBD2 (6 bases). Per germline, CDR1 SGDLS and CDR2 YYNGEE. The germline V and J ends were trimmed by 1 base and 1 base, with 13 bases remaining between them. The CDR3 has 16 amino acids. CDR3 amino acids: CASSVYGGRGTDTQYF. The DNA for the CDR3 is TGTGCCAGCAGCGTATACGGGGGACGGGGCACAGATACGCAGTATTTT.